This record concerns one T cell receptor beta chain sequence. Its antigen is unknown. No base-level quality is on record; no much larger clone is a single base apart. At diagnosis, peripheral blood, uninvolved tumor-adjacent lung and tumor were collected and were preserved as a mix of fresh-frozen and FFPE material. For TCR repertoire profiling, blood samples were analyzed as peripheral blood mononuclear cells. The immunoSEQ Assay was used to sequence TCR beta CDR3 regions from DNA. From the authors' description of their analysis: To compute T cell density, TCR beta template counts were normalized to usable DNA, which was estimated by amplifying housekeeping genes. The preseqR package was used to estimate richness by extrapolating to 400,000 templates for PBMC samples and to 120,000 templates for tissue samples. Clonality was taken to be one minus Pielou's evenness. Differential abundance testing on productive amino-acid clonotypes, with a minimum total count of 5 and an alpha of 0.1, was used to identify tissue-enriched TCRs. The Jaccard Index and the Morisita Overlap Index were used to measure how much the repertoires overlapped between compartments. GLIPH clustered TCR beta CDR3s with public tetramer-defined viral CDR3s; viral motifs required at least three viral sequences plus V-gene enrichment. Held by TCRdb, this immuneACCESS table contains in-frame sequences only and omits some clones. Under half of the omission traces to an unresolved V gene where checked; the cause of the rest is unknown. V and J calls and clone size are copied from that table; D and trimming were computed from the DNA. For this sample there are about 70,000 clones; about nine tenths appear just once. The biggest ten clones account for 21% of the sample.

Including the terminal cysteine and phenylalanine, the CDR3 comprises 14 residues. The CDR3 DNA has 42 bases and is translated from base 1. Via the germline V gene, CDR1 is WSHSY and CDR2 SAAADI. Trimming takes 0 bases from V and 0 bases from J, and the germline ends sit 5 bases apart. This specimen belongs to a study of T cells in localized non-small cell lung cancer (dated by TCRdb to the early 2020s). Concerning the study at large: The study analyzed T cell repertoires of over 200 early-stage NSCLC patients, comparing tumors and uninvolved tumor-adjacent lungs. The mean age of the NSCLC patients was around 67 years, with 130 or so men and approximately 100 women. All 240 or so NSCLC patients in the cohort were treatment-naive and had localized lung tumors that were resected.

The full study reports these points: Uninvolved tumor-adjacent lung showed the highest T cell clonality, higher than tumor, which suggests more focused antigenic responses in the uninvolved tumor-adjacent lung. Longer overall survival was associated with higher blood T cell density, whereas shorter survival was associated with higher adjacent-lung clonality. A median of around 50 of the top 100 tumor clones turned up in the paired uninvolved adjacent lung, and some 27 of those clones also ranked among the top 100 of that same adjacent lung. Because multi-region tumor sequencing was not done, intratumor heterogeneity could not be ruled out. Because of the exploratory design, TCR variables were selected using unadjusted p-values without false-discovery rate correction.

The receptor's source is a male donor aged 60 or over with stage III squamous cell lung carcinoma. The sequences come from peripheral blood, collected before any cancer treatment. This chain is built from TRBV10-2 and TRBJ1-2; there is no confident call for the D gene. The base sequence is TGCGCCAGCAGTGAGTCGGGCACTAACTATGGCTACACCTTC. This yields the protein CASSESGTNYGYTF.